This TCR beta chain was captured in a study of cytomegalovirus exposure and HLA in healthy donors (dated by TCRdb to about 2017). General notes on the study: According to an earlier analysis of a few hundred of the donors, about 179 million T cells yielded 117 million unique TCR beta sequences and 250 to 350 Gb of sequence data. Approximately 300 gigabases of sequencing data and about 92 million unique TCR sequences made up an early release that covered under 750 HLA-typed donors. Of the 398 genotyped donors, roughly 85% fell in the genetic ancestry cluster associated with self-reported Caucasian donors. The aim of the study was to test whether cataloging public T cell receptors could identify signatures of past pathogen exposure. Using immunosequencing, the study profiled T cell repertoires from 666 subjects and related those repertoires to cytomegalovirus serostatus. Besides the first cohort of 666 subjects, a separate validation cohort made up of 90 to 150 different subjects was used. To predict cytomegalovirus infection status, the study combined high-throughput TCR immunosequencing, statistical association of individual TCRs with disease status, and machine learning. To study patterns of TCR occurrence, a later analysis re-analyzed previously published TCR beta repertoires from several hundred donors and added high-resolution HLA genotyping. Rather than drawing on any new phenotypic data, the later analysis identified candidate immune exposures from TCR beta sequences and the way those sequences occurred across donors. To decide whether each TCR beta V gene segment behaved as functional or pseudogenic, an earlier analysis of approximately 620 of the donors relied on high-throughput TCR beta sequencing. Donor age, sex, ethnicity and CMV serostatus were compiled together with the repertoire data. A later genetic analysis used genome-wide SNP genotypes for about 55% of the 666 donors, treating that subset as a discovery cohort. All discovery cohort repertoires had been generated on a single sequencing platform. HLA typing covered class I and class II loci at four-digit resolution. The number of donors typed differed by locus, with about 629-630 for A, B, C, DRB1 and DQB1, 522 for DQA1, 606 for DPA1, and some 440 for DPB1. About five DR-DQ haplotypes were handled as single units for association and clustering, since linkage in the cohort was strong. Among a few hundred genotyped donors of the cohort, an average of roughly 240,000 unique TCR beta nucleotide sequences were sequenced per donor, roughly 20% of them non-productive. The investigation overall reported the following: In a later analysis, TCR association rates were found to vary across HLA loci, with the most associated TCRs seen for DRB1 alleles and the fewest for HLA-C alleles. The study listed 164 TCR beta chains as associated with cytomegalovirus. About 15 rarely observed V segments, including chromosome 9 orphons, were excluded from the earlier analysis of several hundred of the donors because counts were too low. A group of highly shared sequence variants was considered likely to be a technical artifact of the sequencing pipeline. In an earlier analysis of around 600 of the donors, most TCR beta V segments appeared in productive rearrangements about 87% or about 30% of the time, broadly matching IMGT annotations. Because HLA typing was missing for some donors at each locus, association tests included only the typed subset. Most TCR sequences were observed very rarely across donors, whereas some public TCRs were present in many individuals. A later genetic analysis reported fewer N-insertions in productive TCRs among donors in an Asian-associated ancestry cluster than the roughly 700-donor mean. In a later analysis, most CMV-associated TCR beta chains were found to appear HLA-restricted, with HLA associations seemingly driven largely by CMV exposure. According to the authors, the approach could potentially be generalized to other disease states and immunological phenotypes. A further reported finding was that TCR beta sequences accurately predicted the HLA-A and HLA-B alleles for most subjects in the first cohort. For the cohort, immune exposure information was limited to CMV serostatus. A later analysis reported that several top co-occurrence clusters appeared linked to parvovirus B19, influenza, CMV and Epstein-Barr virus. Correlated functional status among segregating V segments might be attributable to linkage disequilibrium, but an unknown experimental factor could not be ruled out. Some IMGT-functional V segments, including TRBV6-2 and TRBV6-3, could not be told apart with the 87-base-pair reads, so those segments were excluded. In a later analysis, HLA-associated TCR beta chains were found to be more clonally expanded and to have lower generation probabilities than equally common non-associated chains. Specific HLA alleles were associated with roughly 16,000 TCR beta sequences at a false discovery rate of 0.05 in a later analysis. A few of the identified cytomegalovirus-associated TCR beta chains were confirmed in vitro to be specific for cytomegalovirus antigens. In a later genetic analysis, a missense DCLRE1C variant was associated with V-gene and J-gene trimming of TCR beta chains, and the association was replicated in an independent cohort. The presence/absence analyses assumed that sequencing depth was roughly uniform across donors, and that assumption may not be true. The cohort was sequenced for TCR beta chains only, and without alpha or paired-chain data the features that could be detected were limited. The classifier was reported to diagnose cytomegalovirus status with high specificity and sensitivity in both the original and validation cohorts. Strong co-occurrence of HLA alleles, especially DR and DQ, made assigning TCR associations to individual alleles difficult.

This clone was counted between two and nine times. Its antigen has not been determined. No base qualities exist here, and no much larger clone lies one base off it. The protocol used for the library was the immunoSEQ multiplex PCR assay. For the multiplex PCR, a mixture combining 60 forward primers for TCR Vbeta segments and 13 reverse primers for TCR Jbeta segments was used. Amplification of the CDR3 region of rearranged TCR beta genes was performed with a multiplex PCR assay on genomic DNA. On the Illumina HiSeq System, the amplified TCR beta libraries were sequenced as 87-base-pair reads. As for how the authors treated the data: A later analysis tallied tens of millions of unique TCR beta chains across the 600 to 700 repertoires, and approximately 12 million of those chains were shared by two or more donors. Raw reads were error-corrected and collapsed into unique sequences by a nearest-neighbor algorithm in which closely related sequences were merged to remove PCR and sequencing errors. To assign V, D and J gene segments, CDR3 sequences were aligned to IMGT reference sequences. For a sequence to be retained, a match of at least six nucleotides was required to both a V gene segment and a J gene segment. A rearrangement counted as productive if the CDR3 had no stop codons and remained in frame with V and J, and every other rearrangement counted as non-productive. CDR3 was defined according to IMGT convention as the region running from the second conserved V-encoded cysteine to the conserved J-encoded phenylalanine. The earlier analysis of fewer than 750 of the donors excluded sequences that lacked an unambiguous match to a single V gene segment. An earlier analysis of just under 600 of the donors called V segments functional above 56.7% productive rearrangements and segregating when the between-donor standard deviation exceeded 5%. A statistical classification framework was built for diagnosing cytomegalovirus status from the catalog of TCR beta chain sequences. In a later analysis, TCR nucleotide sequences were compared against IMGT/GENE-DB human TR gene sequences so that V and J genes could be assigned. In a later analysis, CDR3 sequences and most-parsimonious VDJ recombination scenarios were assigned using the TCRdist pipeline. In a later analysis, every TCR beta chain was defined by the combination of its CDR3 amino acid sequence and its V-gene family, and reads without a unique V-gene family were dropped. As a way to deal with suspected cross-contamination and a sequencing artifact, a later analysis dropped over 550 nucleotide sequences that were highly shared and had low generation probability. For each public chain, a later analysis derived a clonal expansion index from normalized ranks of inferred template counts within each repertoire. Generation probabilities in a later analysis came from a VDJ recombination model fitted to out-of-frame rearrangements, and those results were checked against IGoR. A later analysis scored TCR-TCR, TCR-HLA and TCR-CMV co-occurrence with hypergeometric tests, applying a repertoire-size bias correction to TCR pairs. False discovery rates were estimated in a later analysis by permuting HLA or CMV assignments 20 times. In a later analysis, co-occurring TCRs were grouped using DBSCAN, with TCRdist sequence similarity added in when clustering inside HLA-allele-positive subsets. Repertoires with fewer than 30,000 or more than 120,000 public chains were left out of co-occurrence clustering, as were four to six repertoires with anomalous nucleotide sharing. The immuneACCESS repertoire file appears here via TCRdb, limited to in-frame rearrangements. These files lack a portion of the clones; in checked studies, under half of the deficit traces to unresolved V genes, and the cause of the others is not known. The V and J calls and clone size are taken from that table; D and trimming were inferred from the DNA. Counted in this sample were around 60,000 clones; 65% to 75% of them appeared once. The top ten hold 20% to 30% of the sample.

V is clipped by 1 base and J by 4 bases, and the sequence between their germline boundaries is 11 bases long. Inclusive of the bounding cysteine and phenylalanine, the CDR3 is 15 residues long. Only the CDR3 DNA is retained, 45 bases long and in frame from the first base. Looking up the germline V gene yields CDR1 KGHSH and CDR2 LQKENI. The cohort comprised several hundred healthy bone marrow donors. Cohort members were all nominally healthy when sampled, although unrecorded immune exposures were likely present. The donor was CMV seropositive and was included in the group of 250 to 350 seropositive cohort members. Every donor gave a peripheral blood sample, and the peripheral blood mononuclear cells from that sample were used for TCR beta sequencing. Genomic DNA was extracted from the blood cell samples with the Qiagen DNeasy Blood Extraction Kit.

Recombination linked TRBV18 to TRBJ1-5; the D gene is not confidently resolved. Source material: PBMCs. This TCR was recovered from a middle-aged man in good health and CMV-seropositive. CDR3 region: CASSPLPGPNQPQHF. In nucleotide form, the sequence is TGTGCCAGCTCACCACTCCCGGGTCCTAATCAGCCCCAGCATTTT.